These 10 T cell receptor beta chains came from one sample sequenced in a study of T cells in Graves' hyperthyroidism and ophthalmopathy (dated by TCRdb to about 2019). The library was generated by multiplex PCR. The listed sequencing device is Illumina HiSeq 2000. The TCR beta CDR3 regions were amplified from RNA transcripts. The first round of RT-PCR for the TCR CDR3 was performed with the HTBI primer set and the Qiagen OneStep RT-PCR kit. Using fastp trimming at Q25 and MiXCR clonotype assembly, TCRdb reanalyzed the public sequencing data and kept in-frame beta chains. Each entry is one CDR3 protein sequence, shown with its most common DNA and genes. The sample table records roughly 420,000 distinct CDR3 sequences; roughly an eighth of these occur just once. 5% to 6% of the sample belongs to the ten largest clones. Sequenced: blood. The receptors derive from a young woman with Graves' hyperthyroidism.

This clonotype was picked up a small number of times. The chain combines TRBV9 with TRBJ2-5, with 14 bases identical to TRBD2. Germline CDR1 SGDLS, CDR2 YYNGEE. This CDR3 spans 16 amino acids. J lost 3 bases, V lost 5 bases, and 6 bases had no gene match. As DNA, the CDR3 is TGTGCCAGCAGTAAGGGACTAGCGGGGGCGAAAGAGACCCAGTACTTC. It is translated as CASSKGLAGAKETQYF.

This clonotype was observed at least ten times. The chain carries TRBV11-2 and TRBJ2-1; D is undetermined. Per the germline V gene, CDR1 is SGHAT and CDR2 is FQNNGV. Trimming removed 0 bases from V and 12 bases from J, with 15 bases in between. This CDR3 comprises 14 residues. CDR3 nucleotides: TGTGCCAGCAGCTTAGATATAAAAGGATTAGGGCAGTTCTTC. Amino acids: CASSLDIKGLGQFF.

The rearrangement joins TRBV4-2 to TRBJ2-2; the match to TRBD2 covers 9 bases. Per the germline V gene, CDR1 is LGHNA and CDR2 is YNFKEQ. This CDR3 is 16 amino acids long. V lost 4 bases, J lost 4 bases, and 7 bases stayed unmatched. The CDR3 reads CASSPWFSGSTGELFF. The CDR3 DNA sequence: TGTGCCAGCAGCCCCTGGTTTAGCGGGAGCACCGGGGAGCTGTTTTTT.

The rearrangement links TRBV5-1 to TRBJ2-3; 7 bases map to TRBD1. The CDR3 runs 15 residues. The V segment lost 4 bases and the J segment 1 base; nucleotides outside the gene matches: 6. The germline V gene has CDR1 SGHRS and CDR2 YFSETQ. The CDR3 sequence is CASSATGKGTDTQYF. The CDR3 DNA follows: TGCGCCAGCAGCGCGACAGGGAAGGGCACAGATACGCAGTATTTT.

There are many counts of this clonotype. The chain is built from TRBV10-3 and TRBJ2-2; a weak D match, TRBD2 (6 bases). Per the germline V gene, CDR1 is ENHRY and CDR2 is SYGVKD. The CDR3 spans 17 residues. The germline V and J ends were trimmed by 3 bases and 3 bases, with 17 bases remaining between them. In DNA, the CDR3 is TGTGCCATCAGTGACCCCGCGGGCGGAGGGGACACCGGGGAGCTGTTTTTT. Translating it yields CAISDPAGGGDTGELFF.

The gene calls are TRBV30 and TRBJ2-7, with 8 positions matching TRBD1. The CDR3 extends over 11 amino acids. CDR1 is GTSNPN and CDR2 is SVGIG in the germline V gene (reference sequence). Trimming cost V 2 bases and J 7 bases; bases outside gene matches: 1. CDR3 region: CAWSRQGEQYF. The DNA of the CDR3 is TGTGCCTGGAGTAGACAGGGGGAGCAGTACTTC.

This clonotype was recorded at least ten times. The chain links TRBV27 to TRBJ1-2, with unresolved D. CDR3 length: 15 amino acids. Germline CDR1 is MNHEY and CDR2 is SMNVEV (reference sequence). V lost 3 bases and J 3 bases, leaving 14 bases between the germline ends. CDR3 coding DNA: TGTGCCAGCAGTTTCAGTCCAGGCGGCTACTATGGCTACACCTTC. It translates to CASSFSPGGYYGYTF.

This clonotype was seen ten or more times. The chain recombines TRBV3-1 with TRBJ1-2; tentatively, D is TRBD1 (5 bases). Per the germline V gene, CDR1 is LGHDT and CDR2 is YNNKEL (reference sequence). The germline V and J ends were trimmed by 1 base and 4 bases, with 19 bases remaining between them. This CDR3 contains 17 residues. The CDR3 here is CASSQGHGTFMGYGYTF. The CDR3, as DNA: TGTGCCAGCAGCCAAGGTCATGGGACCTTCATGGGCTATGGCTACACCTTC.

V gene TRBV3-1 combines with J gene TRBJ1-1, with TRBD1 as a possible D gene (5 bases). Germline assignment: CDR1 LGHDT and CDR2 YNNKEL (reference sequence). Trimming pared 5 bases from V and 2 bases from J, leaving 12 bases between. This CDR3 has 14 residues. CDR3 DNA: TGTGCCAGCAGCACTCGGGGCTATAACACTGAAGCTTTCTTT. Translating gives CASSTRGYNTEAFF.

Many counts were recorded for this clonotype. This chain links TRBV7-2 with TRBJ2-7, with 7 positions matching TRBD1. This CDR3 region has 15 residues. Trimming took 0 bases from V and 1 from J; bases not matched to a gene: 3. Looked up from germline, CDR1 is SGHTA and CDR2 is FQGNSA. CDR3 in DNA: TGTGCCAGCAGCTTAGCGCCAGGGGGATCCTACGAGCAGTACTTC. The encoded protein is CASSLAPGGSYEQYF.